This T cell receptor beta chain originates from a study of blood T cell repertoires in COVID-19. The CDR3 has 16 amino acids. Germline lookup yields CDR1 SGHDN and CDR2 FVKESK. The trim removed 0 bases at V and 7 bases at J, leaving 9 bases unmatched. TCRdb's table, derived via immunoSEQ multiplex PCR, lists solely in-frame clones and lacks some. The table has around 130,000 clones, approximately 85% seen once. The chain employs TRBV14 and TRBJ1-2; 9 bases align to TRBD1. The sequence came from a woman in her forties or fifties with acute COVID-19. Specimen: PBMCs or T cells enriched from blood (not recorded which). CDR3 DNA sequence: TGTGCCAGCAGCCAAGAAGGTACCGGGACAGGGTTTGGCTACACCTTC. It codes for CASSQEGTGTGFGYTF.